The 5 T cell receptor beta chains reported below all come from one sample, sequenced in a study of blood T cells in healthy people across ages. A second about 7 to 11 cycle PCR used barcoded and J-beta primers. TCRdb re-analysed the 5' RACE reads in MiXCR, keeping a single row per CDR3 protein. The table includes about a million distinct CDR3 sequences, approximately 38% detected once. Sequenced: blood. Every receptor here comes from a man aged 18 to 29 in good health.

The CDR3 loop reads CASSLGYAGTEAFF. Written as DNA, the CDR3 is TGTGCCAGCAGCTTAGGATACGCGGGCACTGAAGCTTTCTTT. The V call is TRBV7-8, the J call TRBJ1-1; D gene ambiguous. V was pared by 1 base and J by 4 bases, with 10 bases between. CDR1 SGHVS and CDR2 FQNEAQ come from the germline V gene. The CDR3 contains 14 residues.

This clonotype was seen a handful of times. CDR3 in amino acids: CASTLVSGSGKLFF. The CDR3, as DNA: TGTGCCAGCACCTTGGTATCAGGGTCAGGTAAACTGTTTTTT. The rearrangement links TRBV6-6 to TRBJ1-4; a weak D match, TRBD1 (5 bases). The V end was cut by 7 bases, the J end by 11 bases, with 20 bases between. CDR1 and CDR2 (germline): MNHNY, SVGAGI (reference sequence). CDR3 length: 14 amino acids.

This clonotype has a single count. This chain joins TRBV7-6 and TRBJ1-2; D remains ambiguous. Germline V gene data show CDR1 as SGHVS and CDR2 as FNYEAQ. V dropped 0 bases and J dropped 4 bases, with 12 bases sitting between them. The CDR3 totals 15 residues. CDR3 sequence: CASSLAPSKSYGYTF. In DNA, the CDR3 is TGTGCCAGCAGCTTAGCGCCCAGTAAAAGCTATGGCTACACCTTC.

This clonotype was found a few times. The gene calls are TRBV4-1 and TRBJ1-1; 7 bases agree with TRBD1. The ends lost 3 bases at V and 0 bases at J; junction bases unmatched: 13. This CDR3 spans 18 amino acids. The germline CDR1 and CDR2 sequences are MGHRA and YSYEKL. The CDR3: CASSQEKGAGLMNTEAFF. As DNA, the CDR3 is TGCGCCAGCAGCCAGGAAAAGGGGGCAGGACTAATGAACACTGAAGCTTTCTTT.

This clonotype was seen a few times. This chain uses TRBV6-5 with TRBJ1-5, with 7 bases fitting TRBD1. The J segment lost 1 base and the V segment lost 5 bases, leaving 8 bases of the junction unmatched. This CDR3 has 16 residues. The germline gives CDR1 MNHEY, CDR2 SVGAGI. The chain's CDR3 is CASSPWDSRSNQPQHF. DNA for the CDR3: TGTGCCAGCAGTCCCTGGGACAGTAGAAGCAATCAGCCCCAGCATTTT.